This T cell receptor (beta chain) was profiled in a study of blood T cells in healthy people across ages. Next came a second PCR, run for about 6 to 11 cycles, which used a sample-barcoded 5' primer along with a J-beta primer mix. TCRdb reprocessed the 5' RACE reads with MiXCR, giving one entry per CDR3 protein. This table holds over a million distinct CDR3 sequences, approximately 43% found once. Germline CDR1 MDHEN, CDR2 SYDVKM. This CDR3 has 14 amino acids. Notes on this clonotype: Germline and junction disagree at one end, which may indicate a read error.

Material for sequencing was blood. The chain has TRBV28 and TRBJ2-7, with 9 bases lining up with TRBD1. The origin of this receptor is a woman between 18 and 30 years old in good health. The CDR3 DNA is TGTGCTAGCACCCGGGACAGGGAACTATACGAGCAGTACTTC. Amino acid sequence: CASTRDRELYEQYF.